The 11 T cell receptor beta chains in this list originate from one sample, sequenced in a study of OX40 agonist ivuxolimab in advanced cancers. The assay was immunoSEQ multiplex PCR, and TCRdb's table has in-frame clones only and misses some. The table includes under 50,000 clones, almost 80% detected once. This sample comprised CD4+ or CD8+ T cells sorted from blood, obtained in a trial of the OX40 agonist ivuxolimab. All receptors come from an adult with an advanced solid tumor such as melanoma, head and neck, liver or kidney cancer.

By share, this clone ranks as medium-sized. V gene TRBV20-1 combines with J gene TRBJ2-7; D is unclear. The germline CDR1 and CDR2 sequences are DFQATT and SNEGSKA (reference sequence). The CDR3 is made up of 11 amino acids. The germline V and J ends were trimmed by 7 bases and 3 bases, with 10 bases remaining between them. This CDR3 is CSVSGNYEQYF. As DNA, the CDR3 is TGCAGTGTATCTGGGAACTACGAGCAGTACTTC.

The gene calls are TRBV6-5 and TRBJ1-6; the D is unclear. Germline CDR1 and CDR2: MNHEY and SVGAGI. The CDR3 extends over 14 amino acids. Trimming pared 0 bases from V and 10 bases from J, leaving 10 bases between. As DNA, the CDR3 is TGTGCCAGCAGTTACTCCGCTGAGTGGTCACCCCTCCACTTT. Amino acid sequence: CASSYSAEWSPLHF.

The J gene is TRBJ2-1, the V gene TRBV27, with D unclear. The ends were cut back, 6 bases at V and 5 bases at J, with 11 bases in the middle. Germline V lookup: CDR1 MNHEY, CDR2 SMNVEV (reference sequence). This CDR3 comprises 13 residues. CDR3 sequence (DNA): TGTGCCAGCAGGAGGTCCCAGAACAATGAGCAGTTCTTC. Translated: CASRRSQNNEQFF.

This clone was counted once. CDR3 nucleotides: TGTGCCAGCAGCTTAGATCTTGGAAACGAGCAGTACTTC. Protein: CASSLDLGNEQYF. The chain is built from TRBV11-2 and TRBJ2-7; D gene unclear. The ends were cut back, 0 bases at V and 5 bases at J, with 8 bases in the middle. The CDR3 is 13 residues long. In germline, CDR1 is SGHAT, CDR2 FQNNGV.

V gene TRBV19 combines with J gene TRBJ1-1; D unresolved. This CDR3 contains 12 residues. V dropped 4 bases and J dropped 8 bases, with 11 bases sitting between them. Germline V gene data show CDR1 as LNHDA and CDR2 as SQIVND (reference sequence). In DNA form, the CDR3 reads TGTGCCAGTAGTACCTGGACCAGGGAAGCTTTCTTT. It encodes CASSTWTREAFF.

The chain links TRBV6-5 to TRBJ2-1; TRBD1 might be the D (6 bases). The CDR3 extends over 11 amino acids. V lost 7 bases and J 5 bases, leaving 6 bases between the germline ends. Germline V gene data show CDR1 as MNHEY and CDR2 as SVGAGI. The DNA of the CDR3 is TGTGCCAGCAACAGGGACAATGAGCAGTTCTTC. It translates to CASNRDNEQFF.

This chain connects TRBV7-2 to TRBJ2-1, with D perhaps TRBD2 (5 bases). V dropped 5 bases and J dropped 7 bases, with 18 bases sitting between them. The length of the CDR3 is 15 residues. Germline V lookup: CDR1 SGHTA, CDR2 FQGNSA. The CDR3 DNA follows: TGTGCCAGCAGCCAGCGGACCCTCGACCTGAATGAGCAGTTCTTC. It yields the protein CASSQRTLDLNEQFF.

This clone was detected only once. The J gene is TRBJ2-1, the V gene TRBV6-6; D gene uncertain. Per the germline V gene, CDR1 is MNHNY and CDR2 is SVGAGI (reference sequence). The CDR3 is 10 residues long. The ends were cut back, 8 bases at V and 7 bases at J, with 6 bases in the middle. The CDR3 region is CASGPNEQFF. The CDR3 region has the DNA TGTGCCAGCGGCCCGAATGAGCAGTTCTTC.

The chain's CDR3 is CASSPPDRDGYTF. CDR3 coding DNA: TGTGCCAGTAGTCCCCCGGACCGGGATGGCTACACCTTC. This rearrangement joins TRBV19 to TRBJ1-2; D is ambiguous. Germline CDR1 LNHDA, CDR2 SQIVND (reference sequence). The length of the CDR3 is 13 residues. The V and J ends lost 5 bases and 6 bases respectively, with 13 bases between them.

The chain uses TRBV5-1 and TRBJ1-1; D ambiguous. The CDR3 spans 13 residues. Per the germline V gene, CDR1 is SGHRS and CDR2 is YFSETQ. The ends were cut back, 7 bases at V and 1 base at J, with 11 bases in the middle. CDR3 amino acids: CASAGDPNTEAFF. In DNA, the CDR3 is TGCGCCAGCGCCGGTGATCCGAACACTGAAGCTTTCTTT.

The chain is built from TRBV6-1 and TRBJ2-2; D gene unclear. There are 19 residues in the CDR3. V lost 1 base and J lost 0, with 18 bases in between. The germline gives CDR1 MNHNS, CDR2 SASEGT. The CDR3 sequence is CASSEGLVFGGSNTGELFF. CDR3 in DNA: TGTGCCAGCAGTGAAGGTCTCGTGTTCGGCGGATCGAACACCGGGGAGCTGTTTTTT.